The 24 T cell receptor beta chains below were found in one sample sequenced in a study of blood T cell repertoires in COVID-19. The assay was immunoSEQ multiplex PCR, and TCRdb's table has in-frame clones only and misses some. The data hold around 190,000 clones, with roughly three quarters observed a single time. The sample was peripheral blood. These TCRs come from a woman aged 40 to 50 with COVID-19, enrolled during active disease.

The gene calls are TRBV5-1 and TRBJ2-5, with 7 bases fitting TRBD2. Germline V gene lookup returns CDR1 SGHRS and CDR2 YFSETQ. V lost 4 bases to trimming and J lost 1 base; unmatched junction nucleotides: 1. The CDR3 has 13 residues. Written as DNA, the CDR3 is TGCGCCAGCAGCGCGGGGGTCCAAGAGACCCAGTACTTC. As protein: CASSAGVQETQYF.

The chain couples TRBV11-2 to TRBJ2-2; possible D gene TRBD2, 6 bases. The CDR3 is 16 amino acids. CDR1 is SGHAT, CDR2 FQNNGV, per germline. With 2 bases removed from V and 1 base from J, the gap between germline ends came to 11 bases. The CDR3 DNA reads TGTGCCAGCAGCTTATTTCAGGGAGGGAACACCGGGGAGCTGTTTTTT. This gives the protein CASSLFQGGNTGELFF.

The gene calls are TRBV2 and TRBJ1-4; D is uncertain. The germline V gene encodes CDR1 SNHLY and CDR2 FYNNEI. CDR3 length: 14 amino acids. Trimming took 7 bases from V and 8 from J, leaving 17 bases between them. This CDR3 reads CASTSPARREKLFF. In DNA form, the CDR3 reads TGTGCCAGCACATCTCCCGCCCGGAGGGAAAAACTGTTTTTT.

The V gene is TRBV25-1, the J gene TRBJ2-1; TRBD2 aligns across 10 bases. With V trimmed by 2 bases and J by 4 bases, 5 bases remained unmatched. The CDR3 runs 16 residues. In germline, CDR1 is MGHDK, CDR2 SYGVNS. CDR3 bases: TGTGCCAGCAGTGAACCCAGCGGGAGGGATTACAATGAGCAGTTCTTC. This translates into CASSEPSGRDYNEQFF. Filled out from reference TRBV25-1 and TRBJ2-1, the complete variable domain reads EADIYQTPRYLVIGTGKKITLECSQTMGHDKMYWYQQDPGMELHLIHYSYGVNSTEKGDLSSESTVSRIRTEHFPLTLESARPSHTSQYLCASSEPSGRDYNEQFFGPGTRLTVL.

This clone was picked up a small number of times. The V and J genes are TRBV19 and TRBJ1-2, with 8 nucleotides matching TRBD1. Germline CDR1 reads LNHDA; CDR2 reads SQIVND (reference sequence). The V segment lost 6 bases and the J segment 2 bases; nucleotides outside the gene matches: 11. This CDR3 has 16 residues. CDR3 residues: CASSLGGQAPNYGYTF. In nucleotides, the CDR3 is TGTGCCAGTAGCCTGGGGGGACAGGCGCCCAACTATGGCTACACCTTC. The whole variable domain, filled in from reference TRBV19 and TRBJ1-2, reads DGGITQSPKYLFRKEGQNVTLSCEQNLNHDAMYWYRQDPGQGLRLIYYSQIVNDFQKGDIAEGYSVSREKKESFPLTVTSAQKNPTAFYLCASSLGGQAPNYGYTFGSGTRLTVV.

The CDR3 DNA sequence: TGCAGTGCTAGTAGGGCTAGCGGGTACCAAGAGACCCAGTACTTC. Its translation is CSASRASGYQETQYF. V is TRBV20-1 and J is TRBJ2-5, with 8 bases lining up with TRBD2. From germline, CDR1 is DFQATT and CDR2 SNEGSKA (reference sequence). The CDR3 sequence is 15 residues long. With V trimmed by 3 bases and J by 0 bases, 6 bases remained unmatched.

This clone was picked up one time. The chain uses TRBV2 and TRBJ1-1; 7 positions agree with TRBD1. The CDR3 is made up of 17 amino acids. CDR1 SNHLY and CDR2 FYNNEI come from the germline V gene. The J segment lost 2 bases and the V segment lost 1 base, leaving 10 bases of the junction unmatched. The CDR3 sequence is CASSEVLGTAINTEAFF. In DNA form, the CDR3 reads TGTGCCAGCAGTGAAGTATTAGGGACAGCAATAAACACTGAAGCTTTCTTT.

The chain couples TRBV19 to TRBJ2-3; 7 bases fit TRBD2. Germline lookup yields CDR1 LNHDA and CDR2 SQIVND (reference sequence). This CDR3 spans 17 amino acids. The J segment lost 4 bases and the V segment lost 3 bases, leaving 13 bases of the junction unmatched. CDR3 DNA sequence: TGTGCCAGTAGTATCGAGCGGCTAACTAGCGTGGCAGATACGCAGTATTTT. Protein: CASSIERLTSVADTQYF.

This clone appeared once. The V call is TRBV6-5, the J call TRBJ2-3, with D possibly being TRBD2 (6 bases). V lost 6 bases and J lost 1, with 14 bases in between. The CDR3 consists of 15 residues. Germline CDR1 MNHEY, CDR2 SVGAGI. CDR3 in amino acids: CASSGPRRGTDTQYF. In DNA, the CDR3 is TGTGCCAGCAGCGGACCCCGGAGGGGCACAGATACGCAGTATTTT.

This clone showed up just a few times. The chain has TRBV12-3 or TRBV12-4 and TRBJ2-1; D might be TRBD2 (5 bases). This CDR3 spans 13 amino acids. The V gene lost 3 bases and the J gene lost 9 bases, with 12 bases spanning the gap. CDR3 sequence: CASSLGVAGEQFF. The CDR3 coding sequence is TGTGCCAGCAGTTTGGGAGTAGCAGGTGAGCAGTTCTTC.

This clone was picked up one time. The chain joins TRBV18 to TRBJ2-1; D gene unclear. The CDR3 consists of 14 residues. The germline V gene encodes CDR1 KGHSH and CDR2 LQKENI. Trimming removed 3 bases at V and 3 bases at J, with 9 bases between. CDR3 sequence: CASSPSLGYNEQFF. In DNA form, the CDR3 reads TGTGCCAGCTCACCTTCGCTCGGCTACAATGAGCAGTTCTTC.

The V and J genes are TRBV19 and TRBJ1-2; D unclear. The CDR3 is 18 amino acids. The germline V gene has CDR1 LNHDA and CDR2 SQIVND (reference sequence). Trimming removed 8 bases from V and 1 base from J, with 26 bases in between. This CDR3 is CASLSNVGKRTYNYGYTF. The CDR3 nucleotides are TGTGCCAGTTTAAGTAATGTTGGAAAGCGCACCTATAACTATGGCTACACCTTC.

CDR3 in DNA: TGTGCCAGTAGTTCGAGGACAGGGTGGGGTGTGGATGAGCAGTTCTTC. Its protein is CASSSRTGWGVDEQFF. V gene TRBV19 combines with J gene TRBJ2-1; TRBD1 matches 8 bases. Germline V gene sequence: CDR1 LNHDA, CDR2 SQIVND (reference sequence). Unmatched junction bases numbered 14, after V lost 5 bases and J lost 8 bases. The CDR3 loop spans 16 amino acids.

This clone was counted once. In DNA form, the CDR3 reads TGTGCCTGGAGTGTACAGGACTATGGCTACACCTTC. The encoded protein is CAWSVQDYGYTF. The rearrangement uses TRBV30 and TRBJ1-2; weak D call: TRBD1 (5 bases). The V gene lost 0 bases and the J gene lost 3 bases, with 5 bases spanning the gap. The CDR3 has 12 amino acids. Germline CDR1 and CDR2: GTSNPN and SVGIG (reference sequence).

The CDR3 reads CASSQDKGSGETQYF. The CDR3 coding sequence is TGTGCCAGCAGCCAAGATAAGGGGTCAGGGGAGACCCAGTACTTC. The chain joins TRBV4-2 to TRBJ2-5, with D possibly TRBD1 on 5 matching bases. The V gene's germline CDR1 is LGHNA and CDR2 YNFKEQ. The CDR3 has 15 amino acids. V was pared by 0 bases and J by 5 bases, with 13 bases between.

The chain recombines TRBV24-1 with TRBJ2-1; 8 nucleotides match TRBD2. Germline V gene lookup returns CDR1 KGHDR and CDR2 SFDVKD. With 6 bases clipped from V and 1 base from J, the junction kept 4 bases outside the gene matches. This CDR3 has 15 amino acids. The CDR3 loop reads CATSPGGRSYNEQFF. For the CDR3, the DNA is TGTGCCACCAGTCCGGGAGGGCGGTCCTACAATGAGCAGTTCTTC.

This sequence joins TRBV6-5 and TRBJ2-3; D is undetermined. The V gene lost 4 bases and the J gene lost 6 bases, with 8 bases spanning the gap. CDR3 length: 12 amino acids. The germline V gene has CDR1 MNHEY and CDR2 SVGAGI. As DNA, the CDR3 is TGTGCCAGCAGTTCCACCCAGGATACGCAGTATTTT. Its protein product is CASSSTQDTQYF.

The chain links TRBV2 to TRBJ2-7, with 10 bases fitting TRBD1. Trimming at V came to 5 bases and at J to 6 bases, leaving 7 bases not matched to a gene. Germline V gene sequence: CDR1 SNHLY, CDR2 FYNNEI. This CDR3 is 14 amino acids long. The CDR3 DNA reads TGTGCCAGCAGTTGGAGACAGGGGGCGATCGAGCAGTACTTC. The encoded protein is CASSWRQGAIEQYF. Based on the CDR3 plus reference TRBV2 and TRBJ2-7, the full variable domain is EPEVTQTPSHQVTQMGQEVILRCVPISNHLYFYWYRQILGQKVEFLVSFYNNEISEKSEIFDDQFSVERPDGSNFTLKIRSTKLEDSAMYFCASSWRQGAIEQYFGPGTRLTVT.

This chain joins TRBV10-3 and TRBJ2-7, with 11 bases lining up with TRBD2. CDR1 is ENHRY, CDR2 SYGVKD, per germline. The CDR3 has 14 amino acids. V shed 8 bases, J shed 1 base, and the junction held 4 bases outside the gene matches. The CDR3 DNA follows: TGTGCCATCGGGGGACTAGCGGATTCCTACGAGCAGTACTTC. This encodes CAIGGLADSYEQYF.

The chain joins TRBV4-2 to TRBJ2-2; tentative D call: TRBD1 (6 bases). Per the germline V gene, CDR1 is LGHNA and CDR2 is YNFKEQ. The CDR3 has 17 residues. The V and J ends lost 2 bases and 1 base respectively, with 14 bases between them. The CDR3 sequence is CASSQPGDTKNTGELFF. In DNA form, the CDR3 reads TGTGCCAGCAGCCAACCTGGGGACACAAAGAACACCGGGGAGCTGTTTTTT.

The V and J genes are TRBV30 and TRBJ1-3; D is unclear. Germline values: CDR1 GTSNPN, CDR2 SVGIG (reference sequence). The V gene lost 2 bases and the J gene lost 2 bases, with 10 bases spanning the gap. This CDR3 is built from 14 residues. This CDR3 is CAWSTASPGNTIYF. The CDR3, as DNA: TGTGCCTGGAGTACCGCCAGTCCTGGAAACACCATATATTTT.

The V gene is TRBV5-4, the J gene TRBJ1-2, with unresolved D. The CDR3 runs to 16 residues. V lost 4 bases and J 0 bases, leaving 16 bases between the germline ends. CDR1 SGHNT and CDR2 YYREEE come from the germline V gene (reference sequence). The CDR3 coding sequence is TGTGCCAGCAGCCCGGGTGAGGTCGGGGCTAACTATGGCTACACCTTC. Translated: CASSPGEVGANYGYTF.

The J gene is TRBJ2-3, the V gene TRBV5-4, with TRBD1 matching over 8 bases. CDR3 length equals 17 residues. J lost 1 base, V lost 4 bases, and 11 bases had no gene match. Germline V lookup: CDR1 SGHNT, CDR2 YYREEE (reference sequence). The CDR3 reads CASSTDRGRVGTDTQYF. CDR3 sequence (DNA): TGTGCCAGCAGCACCGACAGGGGAAGAGTGGGCACAGATACGCAGTATTTT.

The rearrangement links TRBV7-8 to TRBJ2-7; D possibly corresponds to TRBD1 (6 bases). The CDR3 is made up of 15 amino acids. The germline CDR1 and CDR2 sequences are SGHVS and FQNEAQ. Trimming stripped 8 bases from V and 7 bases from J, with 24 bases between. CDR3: CASLPGQPLMREQYF. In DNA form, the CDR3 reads TGTGCCAGCCTCCCAGGACAGCCTCTTATGCGGGAGCAGTACTTC.